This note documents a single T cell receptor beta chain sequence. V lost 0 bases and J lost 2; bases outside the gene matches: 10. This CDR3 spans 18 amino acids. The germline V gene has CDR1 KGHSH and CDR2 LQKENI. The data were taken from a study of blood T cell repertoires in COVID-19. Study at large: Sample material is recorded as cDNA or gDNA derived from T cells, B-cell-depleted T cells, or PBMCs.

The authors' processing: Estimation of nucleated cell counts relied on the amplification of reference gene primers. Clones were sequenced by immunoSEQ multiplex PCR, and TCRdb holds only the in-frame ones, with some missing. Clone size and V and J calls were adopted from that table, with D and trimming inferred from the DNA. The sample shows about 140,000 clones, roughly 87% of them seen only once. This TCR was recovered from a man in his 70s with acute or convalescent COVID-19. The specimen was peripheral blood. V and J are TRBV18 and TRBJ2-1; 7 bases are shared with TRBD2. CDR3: CASSPPGVGGGTYNEQFF. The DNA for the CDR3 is TGTGCCAGCTCACCACCGGGAGTTGGGGGGGGGACCTACAATGAGCAGTTCTTC.